This TCR beta chain was recorded in a study of blood T cell repertoires in COVID-19. On the study more broadly: Both acute and convalescent COVID-19 samples were obtained from the United States, Italy and Spain.

In the authors' workflow: Counts of nucleated cells, estimated from reference gene primer amplification, were obtained. Sequenced by immunoSEQ multiplex PCR; TCRdb stores in-frame clones only, minus some. D and trimming come from the DNA, and the V and J calls and clone size come from that table. The sample includes 320,000 or so clones, 85% of them seen just once. Ages ranged from roughly 18 to 100 years, with residence in about two dozen US areas. Cohort placement rested on clinical history that participants reported themselves. Between the trimmed V and J ends, which lost 4 bases and 3 bases, there was a span of 6 bases. The CDR3 consists of 11 residues. Germline assignment: CDR1 GTSNPN and CDR2 SVGIG (reference sequence).

Source material: PBMCs or T cells enriched from blood (not recorded which). The clonotype originates from a young woman who had been exposed to COVID-19. The chain links TRBV30 to TRBJ1-1; D not certain. The CDR3 protein is CAWIGYTEAFF. The CDR3 nucleotides read TGTGCCTGGATCGGTTACACTGAAGCTTTCTTT.